This T cell receptor beta chain was sequenced for a study of blood T cell repertoires in COVID-19. Across the study: Acute-phase and convalescent COVID-19 samples originated in the United States, Italy and Spain.

Assay used: immunoSEQ multiplex PCR; TCRdb lists only in-frame clones, some missing. The sample consists of roughly 100,000 clones, roughly 89% of them appearing once. The TCR was taken from a woman in her sixties or seventies with acute or convalescent COVID-19. Material: peripheral blood.

In nucleotides, the CDR3 is TGTGCCAGTAGGCGGACAGGGGGCGCTGGGGCCAACGTCCTGACTTTC. Protein: CASRRTGGAGANVLTF. This chain connects TRBV19 to TRBJ2-6; 11 positions match TRBD1. The trim removed 6 bases at V and 2 bases at J, leaving 3 bases unmatched. The length of the CDR3 is 16 residues. The germline gives CDR1 LNHDA, CDR2 SQIVND (reference sequence). Looking up the rest from reference TRBV19 and TRBJ2-6 gives the full variable domain: DGGITQSPKYLFRKEGQNVTLSCEQNLNHDAMYWYRQDPGQGLRLIYYSQIVNDFQKGDIAEGYSVSREKKESFPLTVTSAQKNPTAFYLCASRRTGGAGANVLTFGAGSRLTVL.